This T cell receptor beta chain was documented in a study of blood T cell dynamics during melanoma immunotherapy. Study-level findings and limits: PBMC repertoires of eventual disease-control patients split at W3 into clonality or diversity gains.

Germline V gene sequence: CDR1 SNHLY, CDR2 FYNNEI. V lost 7 bases, J lost 0 bases, and 14 bases lay in between. The CDR3 is 15 residues long. The time point here: week 3, after first cycle of checkpoint inhibitor. On this clone: Antigen unknown.

Assay: immunoSEQ multiplex PCR; the TCRdb copy retains only in-frame clones and omits some. This table holds several thousand clones, 70% to 90% found once. Sequencing used blood, obtained from a patient treated with checkpoint blockade. The receptor was isolated from a human donor with melanoma. The chain recombines TRBV2 with TRBJ2-3, with D perhaps matching TRBD1 (6 bases). In nucleotides, the CDR3 is TGTGCCAGCAACGGACAGAAGTCTAGCACAGATACGCAGTATTTT. Residues: CASNGQKSSTDTQYF.